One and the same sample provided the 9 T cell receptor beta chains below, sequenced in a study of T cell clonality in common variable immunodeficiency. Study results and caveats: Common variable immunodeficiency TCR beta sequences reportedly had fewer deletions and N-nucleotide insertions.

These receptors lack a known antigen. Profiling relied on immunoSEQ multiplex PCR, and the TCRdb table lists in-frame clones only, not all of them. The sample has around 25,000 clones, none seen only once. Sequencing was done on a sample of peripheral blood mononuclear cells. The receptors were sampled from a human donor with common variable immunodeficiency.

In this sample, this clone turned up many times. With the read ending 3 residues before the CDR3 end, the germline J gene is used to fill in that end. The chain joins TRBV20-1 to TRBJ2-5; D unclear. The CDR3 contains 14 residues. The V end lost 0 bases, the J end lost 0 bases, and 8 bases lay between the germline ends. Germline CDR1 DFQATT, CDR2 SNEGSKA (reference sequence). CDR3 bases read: TGCAGTGCTAGAGATTGGCAAAACCAAGAGACC. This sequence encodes CSARDWQNQET. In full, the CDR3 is CSARDWQNQETQYF.

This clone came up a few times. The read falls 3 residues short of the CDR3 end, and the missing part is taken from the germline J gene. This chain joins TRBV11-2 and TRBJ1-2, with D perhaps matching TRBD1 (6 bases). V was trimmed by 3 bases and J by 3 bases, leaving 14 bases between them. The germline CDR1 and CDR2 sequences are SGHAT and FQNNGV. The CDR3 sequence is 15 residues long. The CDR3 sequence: CASSLRRTDYYGYTF. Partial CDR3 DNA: TGTGCCAGCAGCTTGCGGCGGACAGACTACTATGGC.

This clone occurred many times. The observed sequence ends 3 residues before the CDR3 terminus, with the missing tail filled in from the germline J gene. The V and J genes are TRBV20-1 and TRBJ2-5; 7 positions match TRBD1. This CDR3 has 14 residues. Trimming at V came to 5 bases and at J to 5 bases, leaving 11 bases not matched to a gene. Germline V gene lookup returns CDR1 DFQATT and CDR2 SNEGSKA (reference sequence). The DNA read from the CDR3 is TGCAGTGCTCAGACAGGGAAACGAGGGGAGACC. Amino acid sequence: CSAQTGKRGET. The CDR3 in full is CSAQTGKRGETQYF.

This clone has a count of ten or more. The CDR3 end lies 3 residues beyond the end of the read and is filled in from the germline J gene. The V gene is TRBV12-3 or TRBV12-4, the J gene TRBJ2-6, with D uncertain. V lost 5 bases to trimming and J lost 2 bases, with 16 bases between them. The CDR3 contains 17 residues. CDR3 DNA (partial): TGTGCCAGCAGTCCCCCTATGGGCAGTGCTGGGGCCAACGTC. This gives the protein CASSPPMGSAGANV. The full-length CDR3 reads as CASSPPMGSAGANVLTF.

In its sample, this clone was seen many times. The sequenced part of the CDR3 DNA is TGTGCCAGCAGCCCTTCTTCAGGTGGTGAA. This encodes CASSPSSGGE. The whole CDR3 region reads CASSPSSGGEAFF. The chain links TRBV7-9 to TRBJ1-1; no clear D. The read falls 3 residues short of the CDR3 end, and the missing part is taken from the germline J gene. From germline, CDR1 is SEHNR and CDR2 FQNEAQ (reference sequence). V was cut by 5 bases and J by 7 bases, with 14 bases left in between. The CDR3 spans 13 residues.

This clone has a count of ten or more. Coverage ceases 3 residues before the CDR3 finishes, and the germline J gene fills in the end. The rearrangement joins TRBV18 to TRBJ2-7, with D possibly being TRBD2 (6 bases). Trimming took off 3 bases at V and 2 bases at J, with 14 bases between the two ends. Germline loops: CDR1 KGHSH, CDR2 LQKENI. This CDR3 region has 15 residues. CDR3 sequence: CASSPGHGGAYEQYF. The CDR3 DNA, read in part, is TGTGCCAGCTCACCCGGACACGGCGGGGCCTACGAG.

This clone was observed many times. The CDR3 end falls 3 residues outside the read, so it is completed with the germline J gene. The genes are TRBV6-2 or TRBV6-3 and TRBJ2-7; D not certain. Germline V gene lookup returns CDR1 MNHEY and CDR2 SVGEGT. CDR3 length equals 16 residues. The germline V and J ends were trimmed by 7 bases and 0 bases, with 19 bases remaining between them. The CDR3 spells CASTRLKGPASYEQYF. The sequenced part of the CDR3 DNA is TGTGCCAGCACCAGGTTAAAAGGTCCAGCCTCCTACGAG.

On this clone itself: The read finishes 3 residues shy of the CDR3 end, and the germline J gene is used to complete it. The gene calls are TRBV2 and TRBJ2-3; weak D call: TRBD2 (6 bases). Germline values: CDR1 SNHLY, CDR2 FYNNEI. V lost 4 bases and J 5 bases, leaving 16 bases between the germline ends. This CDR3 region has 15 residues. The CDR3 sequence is CASSGEPTGGDTQYF. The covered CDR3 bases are TGTGCCAGCAGTGGAGAACCAACCGGGGGAGATACG.

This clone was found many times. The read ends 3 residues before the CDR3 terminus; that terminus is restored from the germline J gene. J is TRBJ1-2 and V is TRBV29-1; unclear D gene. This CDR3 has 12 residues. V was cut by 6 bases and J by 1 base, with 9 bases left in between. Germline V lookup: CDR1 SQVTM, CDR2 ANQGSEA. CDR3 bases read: TGCAGCGTCGCCAGGAATAACTATGGC. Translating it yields CSVARNNYG. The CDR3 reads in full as CSVARNNYGYTF.